One T cell receptor (beta chain) is described in this entry. This CDR3 has 15 amino acids. Germline values: CDR1 MNHEY, CDR2 SMNVEV (reference sequence). The V end lost 7 bases, the J end lost 0 bases, and 14 bases lay between the germline ends. One entry per CDR3 protein results from TCRdb running MiXCR on the 5' RACE reads. There are about 350,000 distinct CDR3 sequences in the sample; approximately 10% occur only once, and less than 20% lies in the top ten. These data are taken from a study of T cells after yellow fever vaccination. V gene TRBV27 combines with J gene TRBJ2-3; D possibly corresponds to TRBD2 (6 bases). The TCR was taken from a man younger than 35 who received the YFV17D yellow fever vaccine. This specimen consisted of PBMCs, obtained on the day of the first yellow fever vaccination. The CDR3 spells CASTSRDSSTDTQYF. The CDR3 nucleotides are TGTGCCAGCACCTCAAGGGACTCTAGCACAGATACGCAGTATTTT.